This record covers a single TCR beta chain. Its antigen is still unknown. The data stem from a study of OX40 agonist ivuxolimab in advanced cancers. Generated by immunoSEQ multiplex PCR, the TCRdb table keeps only in-frame clones and is missing some. The sample includes about 76,000 clones, roughly 89% of them seen just once. Study outcomes and limitations: Low normalized T-cell clonal expansion also characterized some of the nonresponders. Clonal expansion from baseline to week 6 occurred in both CD4+ and CD8+ T cells.

The CDR3 is 15 residues long. Per germline, CDR1 LGHNA and CDR2 YNFKEQ. V lost 7 bases and J 0 bases, leaving 15 bases between the germline ends. Sequenced material: CD4+ or CD8+ T cells sorted from blood, taken in a trial of the OX40 agonist ivuxolimab. V and J are TRBV4-2 and TRBJ1-1; D is uncertain. The sequence came from an adult with an advanced solid tumor such as melanoma, head and neck, liver or kidney cancer. The CDR3 loop is CASTRLGQMNTEAFF. In DNA form, the CDR3 reads TGTGCCAGCACTCGACTAGGCCAAATGAACACTGAAGCTTTCTTT.